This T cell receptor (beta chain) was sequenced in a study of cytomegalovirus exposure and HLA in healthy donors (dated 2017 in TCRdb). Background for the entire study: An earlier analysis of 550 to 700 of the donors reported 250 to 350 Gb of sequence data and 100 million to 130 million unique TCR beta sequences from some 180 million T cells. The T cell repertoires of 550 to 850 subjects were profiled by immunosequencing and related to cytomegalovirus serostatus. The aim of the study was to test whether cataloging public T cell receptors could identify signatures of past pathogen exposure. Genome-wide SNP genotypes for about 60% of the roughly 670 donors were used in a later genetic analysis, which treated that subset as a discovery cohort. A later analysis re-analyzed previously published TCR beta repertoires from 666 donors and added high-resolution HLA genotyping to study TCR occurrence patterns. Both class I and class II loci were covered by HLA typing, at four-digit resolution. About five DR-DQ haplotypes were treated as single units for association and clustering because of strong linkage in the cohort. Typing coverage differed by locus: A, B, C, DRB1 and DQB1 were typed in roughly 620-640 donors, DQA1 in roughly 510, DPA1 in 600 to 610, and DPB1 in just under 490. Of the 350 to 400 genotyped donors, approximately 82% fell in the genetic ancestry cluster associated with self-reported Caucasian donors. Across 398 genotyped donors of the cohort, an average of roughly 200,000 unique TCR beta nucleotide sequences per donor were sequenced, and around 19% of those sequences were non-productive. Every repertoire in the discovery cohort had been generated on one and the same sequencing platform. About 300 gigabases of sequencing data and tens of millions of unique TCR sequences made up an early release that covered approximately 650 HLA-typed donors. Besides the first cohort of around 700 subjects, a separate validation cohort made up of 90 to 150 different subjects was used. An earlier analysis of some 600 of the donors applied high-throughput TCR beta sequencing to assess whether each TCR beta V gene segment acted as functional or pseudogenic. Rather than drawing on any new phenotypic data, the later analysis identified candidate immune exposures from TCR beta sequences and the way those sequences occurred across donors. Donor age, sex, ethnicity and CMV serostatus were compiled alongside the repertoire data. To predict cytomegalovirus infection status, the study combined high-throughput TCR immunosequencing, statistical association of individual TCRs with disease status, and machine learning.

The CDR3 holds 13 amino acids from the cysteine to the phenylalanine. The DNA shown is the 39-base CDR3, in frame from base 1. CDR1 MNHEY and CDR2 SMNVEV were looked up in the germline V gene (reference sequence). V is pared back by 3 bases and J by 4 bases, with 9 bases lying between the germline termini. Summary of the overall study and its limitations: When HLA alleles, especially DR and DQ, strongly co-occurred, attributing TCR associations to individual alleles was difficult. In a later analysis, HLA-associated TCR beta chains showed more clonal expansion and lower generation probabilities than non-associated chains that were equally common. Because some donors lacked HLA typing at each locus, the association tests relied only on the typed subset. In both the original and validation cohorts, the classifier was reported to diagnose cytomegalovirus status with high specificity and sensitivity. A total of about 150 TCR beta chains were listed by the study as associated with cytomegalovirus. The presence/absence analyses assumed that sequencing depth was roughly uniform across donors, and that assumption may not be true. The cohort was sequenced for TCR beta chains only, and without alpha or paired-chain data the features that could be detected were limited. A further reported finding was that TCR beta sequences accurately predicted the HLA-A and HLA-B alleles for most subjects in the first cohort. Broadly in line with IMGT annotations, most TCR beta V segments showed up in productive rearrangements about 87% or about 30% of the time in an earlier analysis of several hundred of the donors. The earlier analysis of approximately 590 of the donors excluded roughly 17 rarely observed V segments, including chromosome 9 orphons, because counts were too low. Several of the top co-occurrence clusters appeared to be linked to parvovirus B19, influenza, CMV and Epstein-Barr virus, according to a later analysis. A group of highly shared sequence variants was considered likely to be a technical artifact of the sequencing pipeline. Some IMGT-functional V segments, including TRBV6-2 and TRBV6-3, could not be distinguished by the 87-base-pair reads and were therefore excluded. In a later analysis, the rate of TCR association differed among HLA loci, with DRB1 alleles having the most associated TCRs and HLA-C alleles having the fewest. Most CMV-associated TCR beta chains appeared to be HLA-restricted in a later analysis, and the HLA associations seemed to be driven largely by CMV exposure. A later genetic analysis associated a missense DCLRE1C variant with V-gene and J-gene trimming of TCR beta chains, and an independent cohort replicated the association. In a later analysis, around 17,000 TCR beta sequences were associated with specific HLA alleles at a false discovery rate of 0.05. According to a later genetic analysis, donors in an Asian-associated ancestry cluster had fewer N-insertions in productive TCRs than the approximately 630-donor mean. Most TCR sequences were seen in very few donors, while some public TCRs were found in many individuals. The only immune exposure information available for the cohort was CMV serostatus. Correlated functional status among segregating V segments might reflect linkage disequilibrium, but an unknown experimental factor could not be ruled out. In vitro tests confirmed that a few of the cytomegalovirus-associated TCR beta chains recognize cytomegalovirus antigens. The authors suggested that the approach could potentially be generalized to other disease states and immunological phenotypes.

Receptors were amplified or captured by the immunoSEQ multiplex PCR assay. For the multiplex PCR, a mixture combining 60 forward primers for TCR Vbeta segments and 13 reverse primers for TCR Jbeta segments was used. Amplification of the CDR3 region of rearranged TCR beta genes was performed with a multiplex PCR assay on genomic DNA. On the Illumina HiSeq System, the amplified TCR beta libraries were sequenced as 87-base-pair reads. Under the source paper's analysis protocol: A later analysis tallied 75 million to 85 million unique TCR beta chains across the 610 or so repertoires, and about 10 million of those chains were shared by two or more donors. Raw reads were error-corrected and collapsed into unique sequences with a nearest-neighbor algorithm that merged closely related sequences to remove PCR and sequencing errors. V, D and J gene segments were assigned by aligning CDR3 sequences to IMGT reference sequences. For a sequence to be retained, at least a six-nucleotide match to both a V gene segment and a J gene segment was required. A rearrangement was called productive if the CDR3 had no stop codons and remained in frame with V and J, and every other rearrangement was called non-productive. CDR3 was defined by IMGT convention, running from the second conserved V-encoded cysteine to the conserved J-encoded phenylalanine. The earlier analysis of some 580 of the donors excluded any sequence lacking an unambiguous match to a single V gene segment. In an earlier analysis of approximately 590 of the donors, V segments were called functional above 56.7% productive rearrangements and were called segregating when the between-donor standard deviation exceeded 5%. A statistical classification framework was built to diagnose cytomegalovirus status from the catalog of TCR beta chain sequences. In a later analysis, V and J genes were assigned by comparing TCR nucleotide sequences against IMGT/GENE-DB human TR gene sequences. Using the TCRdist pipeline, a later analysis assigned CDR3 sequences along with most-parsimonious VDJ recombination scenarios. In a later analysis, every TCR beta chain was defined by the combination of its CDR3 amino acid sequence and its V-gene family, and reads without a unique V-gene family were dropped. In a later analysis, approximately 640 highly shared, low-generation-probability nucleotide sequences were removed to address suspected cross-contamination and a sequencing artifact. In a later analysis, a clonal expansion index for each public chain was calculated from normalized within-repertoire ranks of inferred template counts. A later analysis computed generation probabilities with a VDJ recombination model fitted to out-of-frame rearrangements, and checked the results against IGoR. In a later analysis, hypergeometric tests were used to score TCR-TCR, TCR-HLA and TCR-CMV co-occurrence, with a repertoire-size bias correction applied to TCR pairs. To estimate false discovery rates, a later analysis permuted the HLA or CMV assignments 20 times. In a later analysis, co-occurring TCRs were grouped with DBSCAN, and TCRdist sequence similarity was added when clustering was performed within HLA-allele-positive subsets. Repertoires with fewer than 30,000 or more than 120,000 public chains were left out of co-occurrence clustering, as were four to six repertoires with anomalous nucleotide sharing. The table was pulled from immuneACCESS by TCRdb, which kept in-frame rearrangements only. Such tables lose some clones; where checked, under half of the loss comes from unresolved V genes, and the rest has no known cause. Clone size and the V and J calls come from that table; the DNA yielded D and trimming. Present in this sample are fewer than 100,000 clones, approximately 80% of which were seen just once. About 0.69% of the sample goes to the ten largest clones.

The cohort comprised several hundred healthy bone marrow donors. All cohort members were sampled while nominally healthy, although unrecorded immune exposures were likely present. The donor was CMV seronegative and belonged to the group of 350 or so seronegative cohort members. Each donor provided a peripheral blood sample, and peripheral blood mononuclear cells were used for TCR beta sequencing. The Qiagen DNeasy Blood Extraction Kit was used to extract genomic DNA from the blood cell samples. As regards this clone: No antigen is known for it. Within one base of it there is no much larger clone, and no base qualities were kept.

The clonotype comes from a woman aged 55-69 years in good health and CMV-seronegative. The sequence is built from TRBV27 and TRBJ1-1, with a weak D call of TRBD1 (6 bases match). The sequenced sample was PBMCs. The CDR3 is CASSLGAGTEAFF. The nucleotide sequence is TGTGCCAGCAGTTTGGGGGCGGGCACTGAAGCTTTCTTT.